The 30 T cell receptor beta chains below were found in one sample sequenced in a study of cytomegalovirus exposure and HLA in healthy donors (TCRdb year 2017). Library preparation employed the immunoSEQ multiplex PCR assay. A mixture of 60 forward primers for TCR Vbeta segments and 13 reverse primers for TCR Jbeta segments was used in the multiplex PCR. Here the immuneACCESS table is served through TCRdb, limited to in-frame sequences with V and J called. Missing clones are a known gap in these copies; in checked studies unresolved V genes cover under half, and the rest lacks a known reason. The sample contains 150,000 or so clones, around four fifths of them found a single time. Of the sample, about 1.4% falls within the top ten clones. What was sequenced was PBMCs. These receptors were taken from a woman aged 30 to 39 in good health and CMV-seronegative.

This chain connects TRBV2 to TRBJ2-7; D gene uncertain. The CDR3 contains 11 residues. Deletions cut 6 bases from V and 3 bases from J, with 6 bases between. Germline V gene sequence: CDR1 SNHLY, CDR2 FYNNEI. The CDR3 region has the DNA TGTGCCAGCAGCACATACTACGAGCAGTACTTC. Protein sequence: CASSTYYEQYF.

The V gene is TRBV30, the J gene TRBJ1-1; tentatively, D is TRBD1 (5 bases). Germline V gene sequence: CDR1 GTSNPN, CDR2 SVGIG (reference sequence). V lost 8 bases and J lost 4, with 14 bases in between. The CDR3 has 12 amino acids. The CDR3 sequence: CAGTGLGTEAFF. CDR3 DNA sequence: TGTGCCGGAACAGGTCTGGGCACTGAAGCTTTCTTT.

The chain is built from TRBV27 and TRBJ2-7; 9 bases match TRBD2. V lost 4 bases, J lost 3 bases, and 7 bases stayed unmatched. CDR3 length: 15 amino acids. Per germline, CDR1 MNHEY and CDR2 SMNVEV (reference sequence). The CDR3 region has the DNA TGTGCCAGCAGTTCCATAGCGGGGGACCGCTACGAGCAGTACTTC. Translated, it gives CASSSIAGDRYEQYF.

This chain uses TRBV2 with TRBJ2-7; 7 bases map to TRBD1. Germline CDR1 reads SNHLY; CDR2 reads FYNNEI. The V and J ends lost 8 bases and 4 bases, in that order; junction bases with no gene match: 5. The CDR3 has 12 amino acids. The CDR3: CASGQVGYEQYF. The CDR3 coding sequence is TGTGCCAGCGGACAGGTGGGGTACGAGCAGTACTTC.

This clone was found a few times. V is TRBV4-1 and J is TRBJ1-5; D gene ambiguous. The germline V and J ends were trimmed by 6 bases and 4 bases, with 13 bases remaining between them. Germline V lookup: CDR1 MGHRA, CDR2 YSYEKL. The CDR3 has 14 amino acids. CDR3 residues: CASRDLGRNQPQHF. As DNA, the CDR3 is TGCGCCAGCAGGGACTTAGGGAGAAATCAGCCCCAGCATTTT.

This clone occurred a few times. The chain is built from TRBV4-1 and TRBJ2-7; 8 bases match TRBD2. This CDR3 is built from 13 residues. J gave up 5 bases and V 4 bases, and 4 bases lay outside the gene matches. The germline gives CDR1 MGHRA, CDR2 YSYEKL. In nucleotides, the CDR3 is TGCGCCAGCAGCCTGGGACTAGGTGACGAGCAGTACTTC. Translating gives CASSLGLGDEQYF.

The V gene is TRBV5-1, the J gene TRBJ2-3, with D possibly being TRBD1 (6 bases). The CDR3 runs 14 residues. V gave up 4 bases and J gave up 2 bases, with 11 bases separating them. CDR1 is SGHRS, CDR2 YFSETQ, per germline. CDR3 amino acids: CASSLQGPTDTQYF. CDR3 DNA: TGCGCCAGCAGCCTACAGGGTCCCACAGATACGCAGTATTTT.

Only a few counts were recorded for this clone. The chain is built from TRBV29-1 and TRBJ2-3; 8 positions agree with TRBD2. The CDR3 has 16 amino acids. Germline V gives CDR1 SQVTM, CDR2 ANQGSEA. Trimming took 5 bases from V and 8 from J; bases not matched to a gene: 18. The CDR3 sequence is CSVNTPGLGSEGTQYF. The CDR3 DNA follows: TGCAGCGTTAATACCCCGGGACTAGGGAGCGAAGGTACGCAGTATTTT.

This clone is a singleton in its sample. The chain uses TRBV29-1 and TRBJ2-7, with D perhaps matching TRBD1 (6 bases). The germline V gene encodes CDR1 SQVTM and CDR2 ANQGSEA. The V end lost 4 bases, the J end lost 3 bases, and 10 bases lay between the germline ends. This CDR3 contains 12 residues. In nucleotides, the CDR3 is TGCAGCGTTGTACAGGGCGGCTACGAGCAGTACTTC. This codes for CSVVQGGYEQYF.

The chain recombines TRBV7-8 with TRBJ1-5, with 9 bases aligning to TRBD1. The V gene end was trimmed by 5 bases and the J gene end by 4 bases; junction bases not matched to a gene: 9. Germline CDR1 is SGHVS and CDR2 is FQNEAQ. The CDR3 has 16 residues. CDR3 region: CASSLTYGTGNQPQHF. In DNA form, the CDR3 reads TGTGCCAGCAGCCTCACGTACGGGACAGGGAATCAGCCCCAGCATTTT. The complete variable domain, with remaining parts taken from reference TRBV7-8 and TRBJ1-5, reads GAGVSQSPRYKVAKRGQDVALRCDPISGHVSLFWYQQALGQGPEFLTYFQNEAQLDKSGLPSDRFFAERPEGSVSTLKIQRTQQEDSAVYLCASSLTYGTGNQPQHFGDGTRLSIL.

The genes are TRBV11-2 and TRBJ1-1; D may be TRBD1 (5 bases). V dropped 5 bases and J dropped 8 bases, with 18 bases sitting between them. CDR1 and CDR2 from the germline V gene are SGHAT and FQNNGV. The CDR3 runs 14 residues. CDR3: CASSTFWGENEAFF. The DNA of the CDR3 is TGTGCCAGCAGCACCTTCTGGGGGGAGAACGAAGCTTTCTTT.

This chain joins TRBV29-1 and TRBJ2-1; weak D call: TRBD1 (5 bases). V was clipped by 8 bases and J by 3 bases, with 17 bases between them. Germline CDR1 and CDR2: SQVTM and ANQGSEA. CDR3 size: 14 residues. The CDR3 protein is CSTLGTDNYNEQFF. The CDR3 coding sequence is TGCAGCACCTTAGGCACGGACAACTACAATGAGCAGTTCTTC.

In this sample, this clone turned up a few times. This chain uses TRBV5-6 with TRBJ2-1; TRBD1 matches 8 bases. The germline gives CDR1 SGHDT, CDR2 YYEEEE. The CDR3 sequence is 15 residues long. After removal of 5 bases from V and 6 bases from J, the junction contained 10 bases not matched to a gene. The CDR3 DNA is TGTGCCAGCAGAAAAACCGGGACAGGTGGCAATGAGCAGTTCTTC. It specifies CASRKTGTGGNEQFF.

The CDR3 region has the DNA TGTGCCAGCAGTGACCCCAGGCGGGGGGACGAGCAGTACTTC. Translating gives CASSDPRRGDEQYF. This rearrangement joins TRBV6-1 to TRBJ2-7; 8 nucleotides align to TRBD2. CDR1 and CDR2 from the germline V gene are MNHNS and SASEGT. The CDR3 runs 14 residues. V was pared by 3 bases and J by 5 bases, with 6 bases of the junction left unmatched.

V is TRBV28 and J is TRBJ2-2; TRBD1 aligns across 9 bases. The CDR3 loop spans 15 amino acids. The V gene's germline CDR1 is MDHEN and CDR2 SYDVKM. The trim removed 4 bases at V and 7 bases at J, leaving 7 bases unmatched. The CDR3 is CASSSGQGYVGELFF. In DNA form, the CDR3 reads TGTGCCAGCAGTTCGGGACAGGGCTACGTCGGGGAGCTGTTTTTT.

This rearrangement joins TRBV6-6 to TRBJ2-5; D is unclear. With 4 bases removed from V and 5 bases from J, the gap between germline ends came to 8 bases. The V gene's germline CDR1 is MNHNY and CDR2 SVGAGI (reference sequence). The CDR3 runs 12 residues. CDR3 nucleotide sequence: TGTGCCAGCAGTTCAGTAGCTGAGACCCAGTACTTC. This encodes CASSSVAETQYF.

The chain combines TRBV19 with TRBJ1-5; 8 bases map to TRBD1. The CDR3 runs to 16 residues. V shed 7 bases, J shed 7 bases, and the junction held 15 bases outside the gene matches. Germline V gene lookup returns CDR1 LNHDA and CDR2 SQIVND (reference sequence). The CDR3 protein is CASTPRGQGWNQPQHF. For the CDR3, the DNA is TGTGCCAGTACCCCCCGTGGACAGGGTTGGAACCAGCCCCAGCATTTT.

This chain connects TRBV21-1 to TRBJ2-2; TRBD1, the D gene given by the table, was not confirmed from the DNA. TRBV21-1 is described as a pseudogene. The CDR3 is 17 residues long. CDR3 DNA sequence: TGTGCCAGCAGCGCCCCCCGAGGACAGGGGAACACCGGGGAGCTGTTTTTT. Translation gives CASSAPRGQGNTGELFF.

V and J are TRBV7-8 and TRBJ1-5, with D tentatively TRBD1 (5 bases). V shed 3 bases and J shed 2 bases, with 11 bases lying between them. CDR3 length: 15 residues. From germline, CDR1 is SGHVS and CDR2 FQNEAQ. CDR3 nucleotide sequence: TGTGCCAGCAGCTTGTGGGGAGGGGGCAATCAGCCCCAGCATTTT. Translated, it gives CASSLWGGGNQPQHF. The full variable domain, with the rest looked up from reference TRBV7-8 and TRBJ1-5, is GAGVSQSPRYKVAKRGQDVALRCDPISGHVSLFWYQQALGQGPEFLTYFQNEAQLDKSGLPSDRFFAERPEGSVSTLKIQRTQQEDSAVYLCASSLWGGGNQPQHFGDGTRLSIL.

This chain joins TRBV18 and TRBJ2-7; the D gene is possibly TRBD2 (6 bases). This CDR3 contains 16 residues. Germline loops: CDR1 KGHSH, CDR2 LQKENI. Trimming stripped 3 bases from V and 0 bases from J, with 15 bases between. The CDR3, as DNA: TGTGCCAGCTCACCCTTGGATCCGGGAGACTCCTACGAGCAGTACTTC. Translating gives CASSPLDPGDSYEQYF.

J is TRBJ2-2 and V is TRBV9; 11 nucleotides match TRBD1. CDR3 length: 16 amino acids. Germline CDR1 SGDLS, CDR2 YYNGEE. Trimming at V came to 3 bases and at J to 4 bases, leaving 5 bases not matched to a gene. CDR3 protein: CASSAPGQGGTGELFF. As DNA, the CDR3 is TGTGCCAGCAGCGCCCCGGGACAGGGGGGCACCGGGGAGCTGTTTTTT.

On this clone itself: The junction and the germline gene differ at one end; a read error may be behind it. The chain links TRBV7-6 to TRBJ2-3; 8 bases line up with TRBD2. The CDR3 extends over 15 amino acids. The germline gives CDR1 SGHVS, CDR2 FNYEAQ. The CDR3 sequence is CANSPGLASTDTQYF. The DNA of the CDR3 is TGTGCCAACAGCCCCGGACTAGCTAGCACAGATACGCAGTATTTT. Looking up the rest from reference TRBV7-6 and TRBJ2-3 gives the full variable domain: GAGVSQSPRYKVTKRGQDVALRCDPISGHVSLYWYRQALGQGPEFLTYFNYEAQQDKSGLPNDRFSAERPEGSISTLTIQRTEQRDSAMYRCANSPGLASTDTQYFGPGTRLTVL.

The chain links TRBV6-5 to TRBJ2-3; no firm D call. Trimming took 0 bases from V and 2 from J, leaving 6 bases between them. The CDR3 is 14 residues long. CDR1 and CDR2 from the germline V gene are MNHEY and SVGAGI. The CDR3 protein is CASSYSSITDTQYF. The CDR3 DNA follows: TGTGCCAGCAGTTACTCGAGTATCACAGATACGCAGTATTTT.

The V gene is TRBV5-4, the J gene TRBJ2-5; TRBD2 matches 11 bases. V trimming: 4 bases; J trimming: 4 bases; junction bases outside the gene matches: 6. Germline V gives CDR1 SGHNT, CDR2 YYREEE (reference sequence). The CDR3 has 15 amino acids. The CDR3 DNA is TGTGCCAGCAGCCACCTAGCGGGGGGAGGAGAGACCCAGTACTTC. Translation: CASSHLAGGGETQYF.

This chain connects TRBV11-2 to TRBJ2-3; TRBD2 aligns across 10 bases. V was pared by 7 bases and J by 1 base, with 2 bases of the junction left unmatched. Germline lookup yields CDR1 SGHAT and CDR2 FQNNGV. The CDR3 is made up of 14 amino acids. This CDR3 reads CASNLAGGTDTQYF. CDR3 in DNA: TGTGCCAGCAACCTAGCGGGGGGCACAGATACGCAGTATTTT.

This chain links TRBV15 with TRBJ2-7, with 7 bases matching TRBD2. This CDR3 spans 14 amino acids. Germline CDR1 and CDR2: LNHNV and YYDKDF (reference sequence). V trimming: 1 base; J trimming: 6 bases; junction bases outside the gene matches: 6. CDR3 nucleotides: TGTGCCACCAGCAGAGCAGCGGGGATCCCCGAGCAGTACTTC. Translated: CATSRAAGIPEQYF.

This clone has only one observation. The chain couples TRBV27 to TRBJ1-4; TRBD1 matches 10 bases. The ends lost 6 bases at V and 10 bases at J; junction bases unmatched: 8. CDR1 and CDR2 from the germline V gene are MNHEY and SMNVEV (reference sequence). The length of the CDR3 is 14 residues. In nucleotides, the CDR3 is TGTGCCAGCAGGACAGGGGGCGGATTAGGAAAACTGTTTTTT. Amino acid sequence: CASRTGGGLGKLFF.

The chain's CDR3 is CASSNGGAGNEQFF. The DNA for the CDR3 is TGTGCCAGCAGTAACGGGGGGGCAGGCAATGAGCAGTTCTTC. The rearrangement links TRBV25-1 to TRBJ2-1; TRBD2 agrees at 8 bases. CDR3 length: 14 residues. V shed 5 bases, J shed 6 bases, and the junction held 6 bases outside the gene matches. Germline V lookup: CDR1 MGHDK, CDR2 SYGVNS.

The gene calls are TRBV5-1 and TRBJ2-1; 12 bases line up with TRBD2. CDR1 and CDR2 from the germline V gene are SGHRS and YFSETQ. The length of the CDR3 is 16 residues. V was clipped by 0 bases and J by 8 bases; unmatched bases: 6. The CDR3 region has the DNA TGCGCCAGCAGCTTGGGTTCTAGCGGGGGGGCCCATGAGCAGTTCTTC. Its protein is CASSLGSSGGAHEQFF.

The chain links TRBV5-6 to TRBJ2-7; TRBD2 agrees at 8 bases. This CDR3 comprises 15 residues. CDR1 is SGHDT and CDR2 is YYEEEE in the germline V gene. J lost 2 bases, V lost 0 bases, and 4 bases had no gene match. The CDR3 protein is CASSLVGGGTYEQYF. The DNA of the CDR3 is TGTGCCAGCAGCTTGGTCGGGGGGGGCACCTACGAGCAGTACTTC. Complete variable domain (other parts from reference TRBV5-6 and TRBJ2-7): DAGVTQSPTHLIKTRGQQVTLRCSPKSGHDTVSWYQQALGQGPQFIFQYYEEEERQRGNFPDRFSGHQFPNYSSELNVNALLLGDSALYLCASSLVGGGTYEQYFGPGTRLTVT.